This T cell receptor beta chain was recorded in a study of multiple sclerosis patients with progressive multifocal leukoencephalopathy. Study-wide results and limits: Less diverse TRB repertoires were suggested in most PML patients.

Turning to this clone: What it recognizes is unknown.

Indicated time point: before natalizumab initiation. Every listed patient previously received interferon beta; all PML patients were women. Sequencing was at survey level. Profiling relied on immunoSEQ multiplex PCR, and the TCRdb table lists in-frame clones only, not all of them. The top ten hold 1.9% of the sample, which has more than 30,000 clones, 80% to 95% seen once. V was trimmed by 1 base and J by 7 bases, leaving 10 bases between them. CDR3 length equals 13 residues. The germline V gene has CDR1 SGHAT and CDR2 FQNNGV. The sequence came from a man aged 30-40 years with multiple sclerosis. Source material: PBMCs. The chain uses TRBV11-2 and TRBJ1-2; weak D call: TRBD1 (6 bases). CDR3 DNA sequence: TGTGCCAGCAGCTTAGCTACAGGGTCTGGCTACACCTTC. Its translation is CASSLATGSGYTF.